This entry lists 22 T cell receptor beta chains sequenced from one sample in a study of blood T cell repertoires in COVID-19. Libraries were prepared by immunoSEQ multiplex PCR; TCRdb keeps only in-frame clonotypes and omits some of them. The data contain more than 90,000 clones, about 80% of them singletons. The sample was peripheral blood. The receptors stem from a man aged 55-75 years with acute or convalescent COVID-19.

The chain combines TRBV10-1 with TRBJ1-5, with D tentatively TRBD1 (6 bases). Looked up from germline, CDR1 is WNHNN and CDR2 is SYGVQD (reference sequence). Trimming took off 6 bases at V and 3 bases at J, with 18 bases between the two ends. This CDR3 region has 16 residues. This CDR3 is CASRYVTGFANQPQHF. DNA for the CDR3: TGCGCCAGCAGGTACGTTACAGGGTTTGCCAATCAGCCCCAGCATTTT.

About this clone: The junction shows a germline mismatch at one end, possibly a read error. This sequence joins TRBV7-7 and TRBJ1-1; D is unresolved. Germline V lookup: CDR1 SSHAT, CDR2 FNYEAQ (reference sequence). This CDR3 region has 13 residues. The CDR3 nucleotides read TGTGCTAGCAGCTTAGCGCCTAGGACTGAAGCTTTCTTT. Amino acid sequence: CASSLAPRTEAFF.

The V gene is TRBV7-8, the J gene TRBJ2-7; possible D gene TRBD1, 6 bases. V was shortened by 1 base and J by 3 bases, with 7 bases between the two germline ends. Germline V gives CDR1 SGHVS, CDR2 FQNEAQ. The CDR3 covers 13 residues. The CDR3: CASSLGQVYEQYF. In nucleotides, the CDR3 is TGTGCCAGCAGCTTAGGACAGGTCTACGAGCAGTACTTC.

The genes are TRBV23-1 and TRBJ1-2; TRBD1 is a possible D gene (5 bases). TRBV23-1 is an ORF, and what it does is uncertain. Trimming removed 1 base at V and 3 bases at J, with 12 bases between. CDR3 length: 15 residues. The CDR3 DNA is TGCGCCAGCAGTCAATTCGGGGGGGAGGACTATGGCTACACCTTC. It codes for CASSQFGGEDYGYTF.

With regard to this clone: The sample carries other DNA sequences with the same CDR3. The chain carries TRBV5-1 and TRBJ1-1, with 8 bases fitting TRBD1. Germline V gene data show CDR1 as SGHRS and CDR2 as YFSETQ. CDR3 length equals 15 residues. Trimming took 0 bases from V and 4 from J; bases not matched to a gene: 5. The CDR3, as DNA: TGCGCCAGCAGCTTGGCCGCAGGGGGCGGCACTGAAGCTTTCTTT. Its protein product is CASSLAAGGGTEAFF.

The chain is built from TRBV9 and TRBJ1-6, with 7 bases aligning to TRBD1. Germline V gene lookup returns CDR1 SGDLS and CDR2 YYNGEE. The CDR3 covers 15 residues. Trimming removed 0 bases from V and 6 bases from J; junction bases left unmatched: 3. The CDR3 DNA is TGTGCCAGCAGCGTAGTAGGGGGCTTTAATTCACCCCTCCACTTT. The encoded protein is CASSVVGGFNSPLHF.

This clone was recorded only once. CDR3 nucleotides: TGTGCCAGCAGTTTAGTGACCGGCGGCTCTGGAAACACCATATATTTT. This translates into CASSLVTGGSGNTIYF. V is TRBV28 and J is TRBJ1-3; D is undetermined. Trimming cost V 2 bases and J 0 bases, with 11 bases left between them. This CDR3 has 16 amino acids. CDR1 is MDHEN and CDR2 is SYDVKM in the germline V gene.

The rearrangement joins TRBV13 to TRBJ1-4; possible D gene TRBD1, 6 bases. The CDR3 runs 16 residues. CDR1 is PRHDT, CDR2 FYEKMQ, per germline (reference sequence). The V and J ends lost 0 bases and 0 bases respectively, with 8 bases between them. CDR3 coding DNA: TGTGCCAGCAGCTTAGGCAGGGGAACAACTAATGAAAAACTGTTTTTT. Translated, it gives CASSLGRGTTNEKLFF.

V gene TRBV5-1 combines with J gene TRBJ1-6; unclear D gene. There are 16 residues in the CDR3. The V and J ends lost 7 bases and 0 bases respectively, with 14 bases between them. In germline, CDR1 is SGHRS, CDR2 YFSETQ. CDR3 region: CASRNSLSSYNSPLHF. The CDR3 DNA sequence: TGCGCCAGCCGCAATAGCCTTAGCTCCTATAATTCACCCCTCCACTTT. Combining the CDR3 with reference TRBV5-1 and TRBJ1-6 gives the whole variable domain KAGVTQTPRYLIKTRGQQVTLSCSPISGHRSVSWYQQTPGQGLQFLFEYFSETQRNKGNFPGRFSGRQFSNSRSEMNVSTLELGDSALYLCASRNSLSSYNSPLHFGNGTRLTVT.

This clone showed up just once. The chain couples TRBV7-2 to TRBJ2-1; TRBD2 matches at 9 bases. The CDR3 contains 16 residues. CDR1 is SGHTA, CDR2 FQGNSA, per germline. V lost 3 bases, J lost 8 bases, and 11 bases stayed unmatched. CDR3 loop: CASSFLSSGRGDEQFF. The CDR3 DNA follows: TGTGCCAGCAGCTTTTTGAGTAGCGGGAGAGGGGATGAGCAGTTCTTC.

V usage is TRBV6-5 and J usage is TRBJ1-3; D remains unclear. Deletions cut 0 bases from V and 3 bases from J, with 3 bases between. Germline V gene lookup returns CDR1 MNHEY and CDR2 SVGAGI. The CDR3 length is 13 residues. CDR3 amino acids: CASSYSSGNTIYF. CDR3 DNA: TGTGCCAGCAGTTACTCGAGTGGAAACACCATATATTTT.

As DNA, the CDR3 is TGTGCCAGCAGTACCCCAGGGGGGGGCTACACCTTC. This translates into CASSTPGGGYTF. This chain uses TRBV6-5 with TRBJ1-2; 7 bases line up with TRBD1. This CDR3 has 12 amino acids. J gave up 8 bases and V 5 bases, and 5 bases lay outside the gene matches. Germline lookup yields CDR1 MNHEY and CDR2 SVGAGI.

The V gene is TRBV9, the J gene TRBJ2-3; perhaps TRBD1 as D (6 bases). Germline V CDR1 and CDR2: SGDLS, YYNGEE. There are 16 residues in the CDR3. The germline V and J ends were trimmed by 4 bases and 3 bases, with 18 bases remaining between them. In DNA, the CDR3 is TGTGCCAGCAGCCCATACTCGGGACAAAAAACAGATACGCAGTATTTT. Encoded protein: CASSPYSGQKTDTQYF. Full variable domain (rest looked up from reference TRBV9 and TRBJ2-3): DSGVTQTPKHLITATGQRVTLRCSPRSGDLSVYWYQQSLDQGLQFLIQYYNGEERAKGNILERFSAQQFPDLHSELNLSSLELGDSALYFCASSPYSGQKTDTQYFGPGTRLTVL.

The chain uses TRBV12-5 and TRBJ1-6; TRBD1 matches at 10 bases. This CDR3 spans 13 amino acids. The J segment lost 10 bases and the V segment lost 8 bases, leaving 5 bases of the junction unmatched. CDR1 is LGHNT, CDR2 FRNRAP, per germline. The CDR3 reads CASWGQGRSPLHF. CDR3 nucleotide sequence: TGTGCTAGTTGGGGACAGGGGAGGTCACCCCTCCACTTT. The variable domain in full, completed from reference TRBV12-5 and TRBJ1-6, reads DARVTQTPRHKVTEMGQEVTMRCQPILGHNTVFWYRQTMMQGLELLAYFRNRAPLDDSGMPKDRFSAEMPDATLATLKIQPSEPRDSAVYFCASWGQGRSPLHFGNGTRLTVT.

The V and J genes are TRBV19 and TRBJ1-1, with D unclear. CDR1 LNHDA and CDR2 SQIVND come from the germline V gene (reference sequence). This CDR3 contains 14 residues. The V and J ends lost 0 bases and 2 bases respectively, with 7 bases between them. The CDR3 spells CASSIDAVNTEAFF. The CDR3 DNA is TGTGCCAGTAGTATAGACGCGGTTAACACTGAAGCTTTCTTT.

The rearrangement uses TRBV30 and TRBJ2-5, with TRBD1 as a possible D gene (5 bases). In germline, CDR1 is GTSNPN, CDR2 SVGIG (reference sequence). The ends were cut back, 0 bases at V and 6 bases at J, with 17 bases in the middle. The CDR3 totals 15 residues. CDR3 region: CAWSVLEGRDQTQYF. CDR3 nucleotide sequence: TGTGCCTGGAGTGTATTAGAAGGCAGGGATCAGACCCAGTACTTC.

The rearrangement joins TRBV11-2 to TRBJ2-1; 10 bases line up with TRBD2. CDR1 and CDR2 (germline): SGHAT, FQNNGV. The CDR3 extends over 17 amino acids. Unmatched junction bases numbered 5, after V lost 3 bases and J lost 0 bases. CDR3 sequence: CASSFGLAVSSYNEQFF. CDR3 nucleotide sequence: TGTGCCAGCAGCTTTGGACTAGCGGTTAGCTCCTACAATGAGCAGTTCTTC.

This clone has only one observation. The chain couples TRBV6-5 to TRBJ1-1; 12 nucleotides agree with TRBD1. With 5 bases clipped from V and 12 bases from J, the junction kept 13 bases outside the gene matches. From germline, CDR1 is MNHEY and CDR2 SVGAGI. The length of the CDR3 is 15 residues. The CDR3 here is CASSTSPGQGAMSFF. The CDR3 DNA is TGTGCCAGCAGTACTAGCCCGGGACAGGGGGCAATGTCTTTCTTT.

The V call is TRBV10-2, the J call TRBJ1-1; D possibly corresponds to TRBD1 (5 bases). CDR1 is WSHSY and CDR2 is SAAADI in the germline V gene. The CDR3 has 13 amino acids. Trimming shortened V by 7 bases and J by 5 bases, and 14 bases separated the two germline ends. DNA for the CDR3: TGCGCCAGCACCGGGGGTGGCGAAACTGAAGCTTTCTTT. Residues: CASTGGGETEAFF.

This clone showed up just a few times. The V gene is TRBV6-2 or TRBV6-3, the J gene TRBJ1-2; 7 bases map to TRBD1. Germline V gene sequence: CDR1 MNHEY, CDR2 SVGEGT. This CDR3 spans 17 amino acids. V shed 2 bases, J shed 2 bases, and the junction held 11 bases outside the gene matches. The CDR3 reads CASSYKGTASPNYGYTF. The CDR3 nucleotides read TGTGCCAGCAGTTACAAAGGGACAGCGAGCCCCAACTATGGCTACACCTTC.

V usage is TRBV12-3 or TRBV12-4 and J usage is TRBJ2-1; no clear D gene. The CDR3 loop spans 11 amino acids. The V end lost 3 bases, the J end lost 12 bases, and 9 bases lay between the germline ends. CDR3 sequence (DNA): TGTGCCAGCAGTTTCGCCGGTTCGCAGTTCTTC. It specifies CASSFAGSQFF.

The chain employs TRBV6-5 and TRBJ2-7; perhaps TRBD1 as D (6 bases). Germline V gives CDR1 MNHEY, CDR2 SVGAGI. V was shortened by 7 bases and J by 4 bases, with 11 bases between the two germline ends. The CDR3 has 12 amino acids. The CDR3 DNA reads TGTGCCAGCAACCTAAGGGGGTACGAGCAGTACTTC. Its translation is CASNLRGYEQYF.